One and the same sample provided the 7 T cell receptor beta chains below, sequenced in a study of blood T cell repertoires in COVID-19 (dated by TCRdb to 2019 to 2021). The library was produced with the immunoSEQ multiplex PCR assay. Held by TCRdb, this immuneACCESS table contains in-frame sequences only and omits some clones. Under half of the omission traces to an unresolved V gene where checked; the cause of the rest is unknown. This sample comprises about 240,000 clones, approximately 90% of them detected only once. 10% of the sample goes to the ten largest clones. The specimen was peripheral blood. The source is a woman aged 45-65 years with COVID-19, enrolled during active disease.

This chain connects TRBV2 to TRBJ2-2, with 11 nucleotides matching TRBD1. Germline lookup yields CDR1 SNHLY and CDR2 FYNNEI. The junction had 4 bases not matched to a gene; V was cut back by 9 bases and J by 4 bases. CDR3 size: 14 residues. CDR3 protein: CASSGQGATGELFF. DNA of the CDR3: TGTGCCAGTTCCGGACAGGGGGCCACCGGGGAGCTGTTTTTT.

This clone was counted a few times. The chain links TRBV4-1 to TRBJ1-2; 7 nucleotides align to TRBD1. The CDR3 consists of 16 residues. V was pared by 0 bases and J by 4 bases, with 8 bases of the junction left unmatched. Germline V gives CDR1 MGHRA, CDR2 YSYEKL. The CDR3 is CASSQDETGSLYGYTF. CDR3 in DNA: TGCGCCAGCAGCCAAGATGAGACAGGGAGCCTCTATGGCTACACCTTC.

This chain uses TRBV5-1 with TRBJ2-1; D possibly corresponds to TRBD2 (6 bases). V shed 2 bases and J shed 0 bases, with 6 bases lying between them. In germline, CDR1 is SGHRS, CDR2 YFSETQ. The length of the CDR3 is 14 residues. The chain's CDR3 is CASSFGGSYNEQFF. The CDR3 DNA reads as TGCGCCAGCAGCTTCGGGGGCTCCTACAATGAGCAGTTCTTC. Based on the CDR3 plus reference TRBV5-1 and TRBJ2-1, the full variable domain is KAGVTQTPRYLIKTRGQQVTLSCSPISGHRSVSWYQQTPGQGLQFLFEYFSETQRNKGNFPGRFSGRQFSNSRSEMNVSTLELGDSALYLCASSFGGSYNEQFFGPGTRLTVL.

This chain connects TRBV27 to TRBJ2-7; the D gene is possibly TRBD1 (6 bases). The CDR3 length is 16 residues. Germline V CDR1 and CDR2: MNHEY, SMNVEV (reference sequence). The ends were cut back, 5 bases at V and 2 bases at J, with 19 bases in the middle. As DNA, the CDR3 is TGTGCCAGCAGTCTAGCTCCGACAGGATCGGCCTACGAGCAGTACTTC. This translates into CASSLAPTGSAYEQYF.

The chain joins TRBV12-3 or TRBV12-4 to TRBJ1-2; D unclear. The CDR3 sequence is 13 residues long. Trimming removed 1 base from V and 7 bases from J, with 10 bases in between. The CDR3 region is CASSLGAGSGYTF. The CDR3 DNA reads TGTGCCAGCAGTTTAGGGGCCGGTAGTGGCTACACCTTC.

For this clone: Sequence at one end of the junction differs from germline and may be a read error. The chain is built from TRBV7-8 and TRBJ2-7, with a weak D call TRBD2 (6 bases). Germline V gene lookup returns CDR1 SGHVS and CDR2 FQNEAQ. The CDR3 is made up of 13 amino acids. In nucleotides, the CDR3 is TGTGCCAGCAGCTTAGGAGGACCCACGGAGGGCCGCTTC. Its translation: CASSLGGPTEGRF.

This clone was recorded only once. The gene calls are TRBV10-2 and TRBJ2-3; a weak D match, TRBD2 (5 bases). Germline assignment: CDR1 WSHSY and CDR2 SAAADI. This CDR3 region has 14 residues. V was shortened by 7 bases and J by 4 bases, with 15 bases between the two germline ends. CDR3: CASNRTLGADTQYF. CDR3 DNA sequence: TGCGCCAGCAATAGGACTCTCGGCGCAGATACGCAGTATTTT.